This T cell receptor beta chain was sequenced for a study of T cell changes during pregnancy in multiple sclerosis. CDR1 SGHVS and CDR2 FQNEAQ come from the germline V gene. This CDR3 comprises 12 residues. V was pared by 7 bases and J by 1 base, with 7 bases between. Profiled with immunoSEQ multiplex PCR; TCRdb holds only in-frame clones, not every one. The table includes roughly 100,000 clones, 75% to 95% detected once. The TCR sequence derives from a female donor with multiple sclerosis, enrolled in a pregnancy study. The chain recombines TRBV7-8 with TRBJ2-5, with D unresolved. This material consisted of peripheral blood, taken before pregnancy. The CDR3 spells CASTPGQETQYF. In nucleotides, the CDR3 is TGTGCCAGCACCCCGGGCCAAGAGACCCAGTACTTC. The variable domain in full, completed from reference TRBV7-8 and TRBJ2-5, reads GAGVSQSPRYKVAKRGQDVALRCDPISGHVSLFWYQQALGQGPEFLTYFQNEAQLDKSGLPSDRFFAERPEGSVSTLKIQRTQQEDSAVYLCASTPGQETQYFGPGTRLLVL.